This T cell receptor beta chain stems from a study of cytomegalovirus exposure and HLA in healthy donors. Regarding the study as a whole: It was assumed in the presence/absence analyses that sequencing depth was roughly uniform across donors.

Comment on this clone: The antigen remains undetermined.

The PCR ran on 60 Vbeta and 13 Jbeta primers. Produced via immunoSEQ multiplex PCR; TCRdb's table is partial and in-frame only. Among 97,000 or so clones listed, approximately 80% were seen once. The V end lost 5 bases, the J end lost 0 bases, and 14 bases lay between the germline ends. The CDR3 spans 16 residues. Germline-derived CDR1 and CDR2 are MDHEN and SYDVKM. This chain links TRBV28 with TRBJ1-5; D gene ambiguous. This clonotype originated in a male donor in good health and CMV-seropositive. The sequencing sample was made of PBMCs. CDR3 region: CASSAYGIYSNQPQHF. The CDR3, as DNA: TGTGCCAGCAGTGCTTACGGGATTTATAGCAATCAGCCCCAGCATTTT.